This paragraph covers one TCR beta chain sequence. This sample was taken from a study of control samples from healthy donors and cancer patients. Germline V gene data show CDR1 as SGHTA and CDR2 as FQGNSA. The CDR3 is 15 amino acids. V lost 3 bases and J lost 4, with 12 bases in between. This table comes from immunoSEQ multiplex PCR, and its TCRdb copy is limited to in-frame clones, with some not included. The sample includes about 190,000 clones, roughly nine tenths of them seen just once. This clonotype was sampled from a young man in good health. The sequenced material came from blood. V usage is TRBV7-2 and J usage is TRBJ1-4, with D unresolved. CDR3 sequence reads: CASSFVDGRNEKLFF. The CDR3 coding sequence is TGTGCCAGCAGCTTTGTGGACGGACGTAATGAAAAACTGTTTTTT.